The rows below give T cell receptor beta chains drawn from one sample of a study of T cells in Graves' hyperthyroidism and ophthalmopathy. TCRdb passed the multiplex PCR reads through MiXCR, listing each CDR3 protein once. The sample records approximately 590,000 distinct CDR3 sequences, 15% to 18% being singletons. What was sequenced was blood. These receptors were obtained from a woman aged 25 to 39 with Graves' hyperthyroidism. Both conserved end residues are trimmed from each CDR3.

TRBV28 ASSPRGTQY
TRBV28 ASTPSGGGPNEQF
TRBV25-1 ASRSTEHSYEQY
TRBV7-2 ASSLVRSPNENTEAF
TRBV5-5 ASSLMENYGYT
TRBV5-1 ASSLSGATYEQY
TRBV20-1 SASLPNYGYT
TRBV7-9 VLDNLYEQF
TRBV11-2 ASSLGGKGYGYT
TRBV18 ASSPPTTGANVLT
TRBV18 ASSPGQGSPREQY
TRBV5-1 ASRQGSYGYT
TRBV28 ASSLVRYGYT
TRBV18 ASSPPASGETQY
TRBV3-1 ASSQEGGDEKLF
TRBV7-9 ASSGPGTASTDTQY
TRBV19 ASVSLLAKNIQY
TRBV7-2 ASSWPLAGRYTGELF
TRBV7-9 ASSLAPGQGGYEQY
TRBV15 ATSRAGQGLTDTQY
TRBV28 ASSLGSGSTDNEQF
TRBV10-3 AMNSHGGGSNYGYT
TRBV20-1 SASPVRGAAEAF
TRBV18 ASSPWTSGTGQETQY
TRBV4-1 ASSQDGGRSMIEQF
TRBV7-8 ASSLDLAGQY
TRBV6-1 ASSEAGVGVWGYT
TRBV4-3 ASSHSHTGTGGAGDTQY
TRBV20-1 SASVSRSLGGYT
TRBV7-2 ASSPMGRVPEAF
TRBV19 ASSGQATPQH
TRBV29-1 SVDRDGYNEQF
TRBV10-3 AISIAGATYNEQF
TRBV10-3 AIRDAGTGELF
TRBV3-1 ASSQGVPGALTAEQY
TRBV12-3/TRBV12-4 ASRESGSGDTQY
TRBV27 ATAPQTGLSNQPQH
TRBV5-8 ASSSGRGLAGVYGNIQY
TRBV6-1 ASRGDRKYNEQF
TRBV27 ASNGRLAAGGSNEQF
TRBV28 ASIGRGASYEQY
TRBV7-8 ASSQFPGVSTNEKLF
TRBV7-2 ASSLVGTDNQPQH
TRBV7-9 ASSGYRGTGELF
TRBV12-5 ASGLVVNRGSRNEQF
TRBV20-1 SAVLGTYEQY